This is a list of T cell receptor beta chains from one sample in a study of cytomegalovirus exposure and HLA in healthy donors. Sequenced by immunoSEQ multiplex PCR; TCRdb stores in-frame clones only, minus some. The repertoire holds 140,000 to 150,000 clones, with around 75% as singletons. Sequenced material: PBMCs. Receptors were obtained from a woman under 40 in good health and CMV-seronegative. Each CDR3 is given with its conserved first and last residue. The D gene is left open where the match is weak.

v_call: TRBV10-1; d_call: TRBD2; j_call: TRBJ2-3; cdr3_aa: CASSEPGLATRTDTQYF
v_call: TRBV5-8; d_call: -; j_call: TRBJ1-4; cdr3_aa: CASSGPNNGGKLFF
v_call: TRBV30; d_call: -; j_call: TRBJ1-1; cdr3_aa: CAWSRRRAEAFF
v_call: TRBV30; d_call: TRBD1; j_call: TRBJ1-6; cdr3_aa: CAWSRDRGPKNSPLHF
v_call: TRBV7-9; d_call: -; j_call: TRBJ1-3; cdr3_aa: CASITQGSGNTIYF
v_call: TRBV27; d_call: -; j_call: TRBJ1-1; cdr3_aa: CASREFQNTEAFF
v_call: TRBV19; d_call: TRBD2; j_call: TRBJ2-5; cdr3_aa: CASSTGLARETQYF
v_call: TRBV6-5; d_call: -; j_call: TRBJ1-2; cdr3_aa: CASRVVWGGYYGYTF
v_call: TRBV5-8; d_call: -; j_call: TRBJ1-5; cdr3_aa: CASSLYAGGHQPQHF
v_call: TRBV2; d_call: -; j_call: TRBJ2-2; cdr3_aa: CASASENTGELFF
v_call: TRBV6-1; d_call: -; j_call: TRBJ2-2; cdr3_aa: CASSGASENTGELFF
v_call: TRBV5-1; d_call: -; j_call: TRBJ2-7; cdr3_aa: CASSKAGDGGSLREQYF
v_call: TRBV19; d_call: -; j_call: TRBJ1-3; cdr3_aa: CASSMSAVPGNTIYF
v_call: TRBV28; d_call: -; j_call: TRBJ1-4; cdr3_aa: CASSLLTANEKLFF
v_call: TRBV19; d_call: TRBD1; j_call: TRBJ2-7; cdr3_aa: CASSAQGAYSYEQYF
v_call: TRBV19; d_call: -; j_call: TRBJ1-3; cdr3_aa: CASSILSRGNTIYF
v_call: TRBV2; d_call: -; j_call: TRBJ2-3; cdr3_aa: CASSEARITDTQYF
v_call: TRBV18; d_call: TRBD1; j_call: TRBJ2-3; cdr3_aa: CASSARGLSTDTQYF
v_call: TRBV5-1; d_call: -; j_call: TRBJ2-4; cdr3_aa: CASRDSLAKNIQYF
v_call: TRBV7-2; d_call: -; j_call: TRBJ1-4; cdr3_aa: CASSPQGITNEKLFF
v_call: TRBV10-3; d_call: TRBD1; j_call: TRBJ2-5; cdr3_aa: CAISEPDRGQETQYF
v_call: TRBV2; d_call: -; j_call: TRBJ2-2; cdr3_aa: CASIRGRGTGELFF
v_call: TRBV7-9; d_call: TRBD2; j_call: TRBJ2-2; cdr3_aa: CASSLGTSPGELFF
v_call: TRBV9; d_call: -; j_call: TRBJ2-7; cdr3_aa: CASSVGGSSYEQYF
v_call: TRBV11-2; d_call: -; j_call: TRBJ1-1; cdr3_aa: CASTPSGARNTEAFF
v_call: TRBV6-1; d_call: TRBD2; j_call: TRBJ2-5; cdr3_aa: CASRGGETQYF
v_call: TRBV6-1; d_call: -; j_call: TRBJ1-1; cdr3_aa: CASSAGLTEAFF
v_call: TRBV30; d_call: TRBD2; j_call: TRBJ2-1; cdr3_aa: CAWSQRSGTGNEQFF
v_call: TRBV11-3; d_call: -; j_call: TRBJ2-1; cdr3_aa: CASSLTSDVYNEQFF
v_call: TRBV14; d_call: -; j_call: TRBJ1-1; cdr3_aa: CASSWDTNTEAFF
v_call: TRBV5-1; d_call: -; j_call: TRBJ2-7; cdr3_aa: CASSYRTAGVNEQYF
v_call: TRBV5-1; d_call: TRBD2; j_call: -; cdr3_aa: CASSPRTSGMGEQYF
v_call: TRBV19; d_call: TRBD1; j_call: TRBJ1-1; cdr3_aa: CASSFLTGGDAKAFF
v_call: TRBV5-6; d_call: TRBD2; j_call: TRBJ2-1; cdr3_aa: CASSFAIELAGAYNEQFF
v_call: TRBV30; d_call: TRBD1; j_call: TRBJ1-1; cdr3_aa: CAWIRTGPEAFF
v_call: TRBV4-1; d_call: TRBD1; j_call: TRBJ2-7; cdr3_aa: CASSPEDRATYEQYF
v_call: TRBV6-1; d_call: TRBD1; j_call: TRBJ2-3; cdr3_aa: CASSEADRAADTQYF
v_call: TRBV5-5; d_call: -; j_call: TRBJ2-2; cdr3_aa: CASSFTDSTGELFF
v_call: TRBV5-6; d_call: -; j_call: TRBJ1-4; cdr3_aa: CASSEQGPTNEKLFF
v_call: TRBV10-3; d_call: -; j_call: TRBJ2-3; cdr3_aa: CAISPDRLLSTDTQYF
v_call: TRBV7-9; d_call: TRBD1; j_call: TRBJ2-7; cdr3_aa: CSSSRRTGFYEQYF
v_call: TRBV14; d_call: -; j_call: TRBJ2-5; cdr3_aa: CASSQARSRDF
v_call: TRBV15; d_call: -; j_call: TRBJ1-4; cdr3_aa: CATSRDRGTANEKLFF
v_call: TRBV2; d_call: TRBD2; j_call: TRBJ2-1; cdr3_aa: CASHPSWEGVGYNEQFF
v_call: TRBV5-1; d_call: TRBD2; j_call: TRBJ2-1; cdr3_aa: CASSMRTSGSREQFF
v_call: TRBV9; d_call: TRBD1; j_call: TRBJ1-2; cdr3_aa: CASSATDWTGSILNYGYTF